One and the same sample provided the 16 T cell receptor beta chains below, sequenced in a study of vaccination effects on CD4 cells after COVID-19. Sequencing used immunoSEQ multiplex PCR; TCRdb keeps in-frame clones, though not all of them. The table has about 16,000 clones, approximately 70% seen once; the top ten hold 9%. No cognate antigen is known for these TCRs. Sequencing was preceded by expansion of antigen-specific CD4+ T cells with viral peptide pools in the ViraFEST assay. Culturing for around eleven days preceded CD4+ T cell isolation. Two-dose vaccination with either BNT162b2 or mRNA-1273 was given to the participants. The sequenced sample was CD4+ T cells from PBMCs cultured with SARS-CoV-2 spike peptides, obtained after COVID-19 vaccination. Source of these receptors: a human donor who received a COVID-19 vaccine.

The chain uses TRBV29-1 and TRBJ2-3; D may be TRBD2 (5 bases). Germline CDR1 reads SQVTM; CDR2 reads ANQGSEA. The CDR3 loop spans 13 amino acids. Deletions cut 4 bases from V and 4 bases from J, with 12 bases between. The CDR3 DNA reads as TGCAGCGTTGGCCTGTCCGGGGCAGATACGCAGTATTTT. Amino acid sequence: CSVGLSGADTQYF.

This sequence joins TRBV9 and TRBJ1-2; D is ambiguous. V dropped 0 bases and J dropped 7 bases, with 19 bases sitting between them. Germline CDR1 and CDR2: SGDLS and YYNGEE. CDR3 length equals 16 residues. CDR3 in amino acids: CASSVESGWTAGGYTF. The CDR3 DNA reads as TGTGCCAGCAGCGTAGAGTCGGGGTGGACGGCAGGTGGCTACACCTTC.

This clone appeared once. The V gene is TRBV3-1 (or the pseudogene TRBV3-2), the J gene TRBJ1-4, with D possibly TRBD1 on 5 matching bases. The germline gives CDR1 LGHDT, CDR2 YNNKEL (reference sequence). This CDR3 spans 15 amino acids. Trimming removed 4 bases at V and 3 bases at J, with 12 bases between. CDR3 DNA sequence: TGTGCCAGCAGCCGGTTCAGGGCTCCTAATGAAAAACTGTTTTTT. It translates to CASSRFRAPNEKLFF.

The V and J genes are TRBV9 and TRBJ2-3, with D possibly being TRBD2 (5 bases). The CDR3 sequence is 15 residues long. V was cut by 0 bases and J by 3 bases, with 11 bases left in between. Germline V gene sequence: CDR1 SGDLS, CDR2 YYNGEE. For the CDR3, the DNA is TGTGCCAGCAGCGTAGGAGGGAGTGCGACAGATACGCAGTATTTT. Its translation is CASSVGGSATDTQYF.

This chain connects TRBV7-9 to TRBJ2-5; 15 positions match TRBD2. The germline V gene encodes CDR1 SEHNR and CDR2 FQNEAQ (reference sequence). The CDR3 runs to 19 residues. With 5 bases clipped from V and 5 bases from J, the junction kept 15 bases outside the gene matches. The CDR3 DNA reads TGTGCCAGCAGCACAGGACTAGCGGGGGGGCCAAGTAGATCGGAGACCCAGTACTTC. It yields the protein CASSTGLAGGPSRSETQYF.

This clone was counted a few times. V and J are TRBV5-1 and TRBJ2-7; D may be TRBD2 (6 bases). The ends were cut back, 0 bases at V and 7 bases at J, with 14 bases in the middle. This CDR3 is built from 14 residues. Germline values: CDR1 SGHRS, CDR2 YFSETQ. CDR3 coding DNA: TGCGCCAGCAGCTTGGGACGGGAGACGGGAGAGCAGTACTTC. Amino acids: CASSLGRETGEQYF.

The gene calls are TRBV3-1 (or the pseudogene TRBV3-2) and TRBJ1-5; D perhaps matches TRBD1 (6 bases). The V end lost 1 base, the J end lost 3 bases, and 10 bases lay between the germline ends. CDR1 is LGHDT and CDR2 is YNNKEL in the germline V gene (reference sequence). The CDR3 is made up of 15 amino acids. CDR3 DNA sequence: TGTGCCAGCAGCCAAGGTGGGGGCCCCAATCAGCCCCAGCATTTT. Translated: CASSQGGGPNQPQHF.

This clone occurred a few times. The chain uses TRBV2 and TRBJ2-6; 7 bases fit TRBD1. Germline V gene sequence: CDR1 SNHLY, CDR2 FYNNEI. The J segment lost 0 bases and the V segment lost 5 bases, leaving 10 bases of the junction unmatched. CDR3 length: 18 residues. The CDR3 region is CASSRYGTVISGANVLTF. DNA of the CDR3: TGTGCCAGCAGTCGGTATGGGACAGTAATCTCTGGGGCCAACGTCCTGACTTTC.

V and J are TRBV3-1 (or the pseudogene TRBV3-2) and TRBJ2-7, with D hard to call. Germline assignment: CDR1 LGHDT and CDR2 YNNKEL (reference sequence). V was clipped by 3 bases and J by 4 bases, with 4 bases between them. The length of the CDR3 is 11 residues. CDR3 DNA sequence: TGTGCCAGCAGCCAGCGTTACGAGCAGTACTTC. Translated, it gives CASSQRYEQYF.

The V call is TRBV7-9, the J call TRBJ2-1, with TRBD1 matching 8 bases. This CDR3 contains 13 residues. Germline-derived CDR1 and CDR2 are SEHNR and FQNEAQ (reference sequence). CDR3 amino acids: CGGSGGSIDEQFF. The DNA for the CDR3 is TGTGGTGGTTCAGGGGGCTCGATCGATGAGCAGTTCTTC.

V usage is TRBV19 and J usage is TRBJ2-2, with D maybe TRBD1 (5 bases). Germline-derived CDR1 and CDR2 are LNHDA and SQIVND (reference sequence). Trimming left V 7 bases short and J 1 base short, with 10 bases between. The CDR3 is 14 amino acids. The CDR3 region has the DNA TGTGCCAGTAACTACGGACAGAACACCGGGGAGCTGTTTTTT. Residues: CASNYGQNTGELFF. The full variable domain, completed using reference TRBV19 and TRBJ2-2, is DGGITQSPKYLFRKEGQNVTLSCEQNLNHDAMYWYRQDPGQGLRLIYYSQIVNDFQKGDIAEGYSVSREKKESFPLTVTSAQKNPTAFYLCASNYGQNTGELFFGEGSRLTVL.

This clone was counted a few times. The V call is TRBV7-2, the J call TRBJ1-5; D is uncertain. The CDR3 covers 12 residues. CDR1 is SGHTA and CDR2 is FQGNSA in the germline V gene. V lost 4 bases and J lost 4, with 5 bases in between. Here the CDR3 reads CASSSQNQPQHF. The CDR3 region has the DNA TGTGCCAGCAGCTCTCAAAATCAGCCCCAGCATTTT.

As to this clone: The junction does not match germline at one end; this may be a read error. The CDR3 region has the DNA TGTGCCAGCAGCTACTACCTTCAGGGACAGGGATATGGCTACACCTTC. Translating it yields CASSYYLQGQGYGYTF. The chain employs TRBV6-2 or TRBV6-3 and TRBJ1-2; 9 bases are shared with TRBD1. Germline CDR1 and CDR2: MNHEY and SVGEGT. The CDR3 loop spans 16 amino acids.

The chain has TRBV4-1 and TRBJ2-4; D gene ambiguous. The ends were cut back, 1 base at V and 7 bases at J, with 14 bases in the middle. The germline gives CDR1 MGHRA, CDR2 YSYEKL. This CDR3 has 15 amino acids. CDR3 in amino acids: CASSQAEPDRNIQYF. The DNA of the CDR3 is TGCGCCAGCAGCCAAGCAGAGCCCGATCGGAACATTCAGTACTTC.

The chain uses TRBV6-5 and TRBJ1-1, with D tentatively TRBD1 (5 bases). The germline V gene has CDR1 MNHEY and CDR2 SVGAGI. The CDR3 is 14 amino acids. Between the trimmed V and J ends, which lost 6 bases and 1 base, there was a span of 12 bases. CDR3 nucleotide sequence: TGTGCCAGCAGAGCTCCAGGGAAGAACACTGAAGCTTTCTTT. It translates to CASRAPGKNTEAFF.

The J gene is TRBJ1-2, the V gene TRBV9; TRBD1 is a possible D gene (6 bases). V lost 0 bases, J lost 8 bases, and 14 bases lay in between. CDR3 size: 14 residues. Germline V gene lookup returns CDR1 SGDLS and CDR2 YYNGEE. The CDR3, as DNA: TGTGCCAGCAGCGTAGTACCCGGGGGGCTGGGCTACACCTTC. Translation gives CASSVVPGGLGYTF.